Presented here are 23 T cell receptor beta chains from one specimen sequenced in a study of T cells in Graves' hyperthyroidism and ophthalmopathy. There were TCR beta CDR3 regions amplified from RNA transcripts. HTBI primers were used for first-round RT-PCR of the TCR CDR3. TCRdb recomputed calls from the multiplex PCR reads with MiXCR, one row per CDR3 protein. Counted here are a few hundred thousand distinct CDR3 sequences, around 20% occurring once; the ten biggest clones make up around 60%. The material sequenced was blood. Receptors were obtained from a man in his thirties or forties with Graves' ophthalmopathy.

This chain links TRBV5-1 with TRBJ2-7; 11 bases map to TRBD2. The V gene's germline CDR1 is SGHRS and CDR2 YFSETQ. The V gene end was trimmed by 9 bases and the J gene end by 6 bases; junction bases not matched to a gene: 8. This CDR3 contains 13 residues. As DNA, the CDR3 is TGCGCCACACAAACCGGGACTAGCGGCGAGCAGTACTTC. Amino acids: CATQTGTSGEQYF.

The table lists this clonotype with a few counts. V and J are TRBV7-9 and TRBJ1-1; D remains unclear. The CDR3 is 14 residues long. V lost 4 bases and J lost 2, with 11 bases in between. Per germline, CDR1 SEHNR and CDR2 FQNEAQ (reference sequence). CDR3 nucleotide sequence: TGTGCCAGCAGCTCGTCGACAAGTAACACTGAAGCTTTCTTT. Translation: CASSSSTSNTEAFF.

A remark on this clonotype: At one of its ends the junction is not consistent with the germline gene, which may arise from a read error. The chain has TRBV7-7 and TRBJ2-3; 14 bases map to TRBD2. The CDR3 contains 18 residues. Germline values: CDR1 SSHAT, CDR2 FNYEAQ (reference sequence). The CDR3 loop reads CASSPTGTSGSRTDTQYF. The CDR3 DNA is TGTGCTAGCAGCCCCACCGGGACTAGCGGGAGCCGGACAGATACGCAGTATTTT.

This clonotype occurred once. This may be a read error: a much more frequent sequence differs by one nucleotide. The V call is TRBV28, the J call TRBJ2-7; D call uncertain. V lost 5 bases and J lost 5, with 25 bases in between. Germline values: CDR1 MDHEN, CDR2 SYDVKM. CDR3 length: 17 residues. As DNA, the CDR3 is TGTGCCAGCAGTCATTCCCCCGCCCCGGGTCTAACCAACGAGCAGTACTTC. Amino acid sequence: CASSHSPAPGLTNEQYF.

This clonotype occurred many times. The chain employs TRBV11-2 and TRBJ1-4; tentative D call: TRBD1 (5 bases). CDR1 and CDR2 (germline): SGHAT, FQNNGV. The CDR3 is made up of 21 amino acids. Trimming took off 5 bases at V and 7 bases at J, with 35 bases between the two ends. The CDR3 DNA reads as TGTGCCAGCAGCCTACACCAAACCCGCCCCCTCGGGAGGGGAGAGGGTGAAAAACTGTTTTTT. Amino acid sequence: CASSLHQTRPLGRGEGEKLFF.

A few counts support this clonotype. This sequence joins TRBV5-1 and TRBJ2-4; tentative D call: TRBD1 (5 bases). The ends were cut back, 0 bases at V and 5 bases at J, with 9 bases in the middle. Per the germline V gene, CDR1 is SGHRS and CDR2 is YFSETQ. This CDR3 is 14 amino acids long. The CDR3 DNA reads as TGCGCCAGCAGCTTGGAGGGGCCCCAAAACATTCAGTACTTC. Amino acid sequence: CASSLEGPQNIQYF.

Ten or more counts support this clonotype. This chain joins TRBV12-3 or TRBV12-4 and TRBJ1-3; possibly TRBD1 for D (6 bases). V was trimmed by 7 bases and J by 1 base, leaving 17 bases between them. This CDR3 is built from 16 residues. CDR3 sequence (DNA): TGTGCCAGCACCTTATCGGGGGGGCATTCTGGAAACACCATATATTTT. This codes for CASTLSGGHSGNTIYF.

This clonotype has a handful of counts. The rearrangement links TRBV28 to TRBJ2-7, with TRBD1 matching 9 bases. Germline CDR1 and CDR2: MDHEN and SYDVKM. V lost 7 bases, J lost 4 bases, and 11 bases stayed unmatched. CDR3 length: 15 amino acids. In DNA form, the CDR3 reads TGTGCCAGCACCCCACGAACAGGGGGCGTGTACGAGCAGTACTTC. Its translation is CASTPRTGGVYEQYF.

The rearrangement links TRBV7-9 to TRBJ2-7; D not resolved. Trimming took 5 bases from V and 3 from J, leaving 8 bases between them. The CDR3 runs to 12 residues. CDR1 is SEHNR, CDR2 FQNEAQ, per germline (reference sequence). The CDR3 nucleotides are TGTGCCAGCAGCCCTCCTAACTACGAGCAGTACTTC. Residues: CASSPPNYEQYF. The full variable domain, rest sourced from reference TRBV7-9 and TRBJ2-7, is DTGVSQNPRHKITKRGQNVTFRCDPISEHNRLYWYRQTLGQGPEFLTYFQNEAQLEKSRLLSDRFSAERPKGSFSTLEIQRTEQGDSAMYLCASSPPNYEQYFGPGTRLTVT.

The table lists this clonotype with many counts. This rearrangement joins TRBV27 to TRBJ1-6; D unclear. The germline V and J ends were trimmed by 2 bases and 8 bases, with 7 bases remaining between them. The germline V gene has CDR1 MNHEY and CDR2 SMNVEV (reference sequence). There are 13 residues in the CDR3. CDR3 in amino acids: CASSLRGDSPLHF. In DNA form, the CDR3 reads TGTGCCAGCAGTTTACGCGGGGATTCACCCCTCCACTTT.

This clonotype was picked up a small number of times. CDR3 loop: CASRGTGGNQPQHF. The CDR3 nucleotides read TGTGCCAGTAGGGGGACAGGGGGCAATCAGCCCCAGCATTTT. The chain uses TRBV19 and TRBJ1-5; 10 nucleotides agree with TRBD1. J was trimmed by 2 bases and V by 6 bases; bases with no gene match: 1. In germline, CDR1 is LNHDA, CDR2 SQIVND (reference sequence). The CDR3 consists of 14 residues.

This clonotype was seen at least ten times. The chain couples TRBV11-2 to TRBJ2-3, with 14 positions matching TRBD2. The CDR3 runs 17 residues. Per germline, CDR1 SGHAT and CDR2 FQNNGV. Trimming cost V 4 bases and J 6 bases; bases outside gene matches: 9. Written as DNA, the CDR3 is TGTGCCAGCAGCTCGACCGGGACTAGCGGGAGATGGGATACGCAGTATTTT. Amino acid sequence: CASSSTGTSGRWDTQYF. The whole variable domain, filled in from reference TRBV11-2 and TRBJ2-3, reads EAGVAQSPRYKIIEKRQSVAFWCNPISGHATLYWYQQILGQGPKLLIQFQNNGVVDDSQLPKDRFSAERLKGVDSTLKIQPAKLEDSAVYLCASSSTGTSGRWDTQYFGPGTRLTVL.

The table lists this clonotype with many counts. The genes are TRBV10-3 and TRBJ1-5; the D gene is possibly TRBD1 (5 bases). This CDR3 has 14 amino acids. The germline CDR1 and CDR2 sequences are ENHRY and SYGVKD. V lost 2 bases and J lost 3, with 8 bases in between. CDR3 bases: TGTGCCATCAGTGAGGGGGGGTACAATCAGCCCCAGCATTTT. Translating gives CAISEGGYNQPQHF.

This clonotype has a handful of counts. This chain links TRBV5-1 with TRBJ2-3; 9 bases are shared with TRBD1. Unmatched junction bases numbered 1, after V lost 4 bases and J lost 4 bases. CDR3 length equals 13 residues. Looked up from germline, CDR1 is SGHRS and CDR2 is YFSETQ. For the CDR3, the DNA is TGCGCCAGCAGCACAGGGGGCCCAGATACGCAGTATTTT. Protein product: CASSTGGPDTQYF.

This clonotype was picked up one time. The rearrangement uses TRBV30 and TRBJ2-4; D is perhaps TRBD1 or TRBD2 (5 bases each). Trimming shortened V by 4 bases and J by 4 bases, and 14 bases separated the two germline ends. This CDR3 has 14 residues. CDR1 and CDR2 from the germline V gene are GTSNPN and SVGIG (reference sequence). The CDR3 protein is CAWKGAGAKNIQYF. CDR3 bases: TGTGCCTGGAAGGGTGCCGGGGCTAAAAACATTCAGTACTTC.

V gene TRBV28 combines with J gene TRBJ1-2; D unresolved. The CDR3 has 14 amino acids. CDR1 is MDHEN and CDR2 is SYDVKM in the germline V gene. The V end was cut by 3 bases, the J end by 2 bases, with 10 bases between. In DNA form, the CDR3 reads TGTGCCAGCAGTTTTGCCCGGAACAACTATGGCTACACCTTC. Its translation is CASSFARNNYGYTF.

The gene calls are TRBV5-5 and TRBJ2-6; TRBD1 matches at 7 bases. Germline CDR1 is SGHKS and CDR2 is YYEKEE (reference sequence). After removal of 5 bases from V and 0 bases from J, the junction contained 11 bases not matched to a gene. The CDR3 sequence is 18 residues long. The CDR3: CASSRDSLKSSGANVLTF. The CDR3 region has the DNA TGTGCCAGCAGTCGGGACAGCCTAAAGAGCTCTGGGGCCAACGTCCTGACTTTC.

This clonotype was seen ten or more times. DNA for the CDR3: TGCAGTGTTCAGCCGTCCGTATATAGCAATCAGCCCCAGCATTTT. Encoded protein: CSVQPSVYSNQPQHF. The chain employs TRBV20-1 and TRBJ1-5; D not resolved. The germline V and J ends were trimmed by 7 bases and 0 bases, with 16 bases remaining between them. In germline, CDR1 is DFQATT, CDR2 SNEGSKA (reference sequence). There are 15 residues in the CDR3.

This clonotype was found a few times. The chain couples TRBV30 to TRBJ2-3, with 7 positions matching TRBD2. Germline V gene data show CDR1 as GTSNPN and CDR2 as SVGIG (reference sequence). The CDR3 covers 13 residues. With 5 bases clipped from V and 4 bases from J, the junction kept 6 bases outside the gene matches. This CDR3 is CAWGGRVADTQYF. As DNA, the CDR3 is TGTGCCTGGGGGGGGAGGGTGGCAGATACGCAGTATTTT.

In its sample, this clonotype was seen many times. The chain couples TRBV3-1 to TRBJ2-1, with TRBD2 matching over 7 bases. This CDR3 spans 14 amino acids. Trimming took 4 bases from V and 8 from J; bases not matched to a gene: 8. Germline V lookup: CDR1 LGHDT, CDR2 YNNKEL (reference sequence). DNA of the CDR3: TGTGCCAGCAGCCGGACGGGACTAATGGATGAGCAGTTCTTC. Residues: CASSRTGLMDEQFF.

This clonotype was observed a handful of times. The rearrangement uses TRBV18 and TRBJ1-1; D perhaps matches TRBD1 (6 bases). V was trimmed by 2 bases and J by 1 base, leaving 11 bases between them. The CDR3 loop spans 15 amino acids. CDR1 and CDR2 (germline): KGHSH, LQKENI. CDR3 sequence: CASSPRGHSNTEAFF. DNA for the CDR3: TGTGCCAGCTCACCAAGGGGACACTCGAACACTGAAGCTTTCTTT.

This clonotype was seen repeatedly, ten times or more. J is TRBJ2-3 and V is TRBV28; D possibly corresponds to TRBD1 (5 bases). Trimming took 5 bases from V and 8 from J, leaving 14 bases between them. CDR1 and CDR2 from the germline V gene are MDHEN and SYDVKM. The CDR3 sequence is 13 residues long. CDR3 bases: TGTGCCAGCAGTCCCACAAGGGGTGGTACGCAGTATTTT. It specifies CASSPTRGGTQYF.

This clonotype was picked up a small number of times. The chain links TRBV28 to TRBJ1-3, with 11 bases identical to TRBD1. V lost 6 bases to trimming and J lost 3 bases; unmatched junction nucleotides: 7. The CDR3 covers 16 residues. Germline CDR1 reads MDHEN; CDR2 reads SYDVKM. CDR3 region: CASSALGQGVGNTIYF. CDR3 in DNA: TGTGCCAGCAGCGCTCTGGGACAGGGGGTTGGAAACACCATATATTTT.